This TCR beta chain was profiled in a study of Tregs in tolerant kidney transplant recipients. Study results and caveats: Findings come from small patient numbers and require larger validation. No direct test of biological reproducibility was done here. The most relevant donor-specific Treg TCRbeta repertoire apparently came from expansion with activated donor B cells.

Germline loops: CDR1 SGHNT, CDR2 YYREEE (reference sequence). V shed 4 bases and J 7 bases; nucleotides not matched to a gene: 13. The CDR3 is 16 amino acids. Using immunoSEQ multiplex PCR, the repertoire was profiled, and TCRdb retains in-frame clones only, with some absent. The sample holds over 50,000 clones, 83% seen once. Regarding this clone: As yet, its antigen is unknown.

The rearrangement links TRBV5-4 to TRBJ2-7, with 11 bases aligning to TRBD2. Input material: CD4+ T cells from blood. The source is a human donor in good health. CDR3 loop: CASSPSSGGSRREQYF. CDR3 nucleotides: TGTGCCAGCAGCCCATCTAGCGGGGGGTCTCGAAGAGAGCAGTACTTC.